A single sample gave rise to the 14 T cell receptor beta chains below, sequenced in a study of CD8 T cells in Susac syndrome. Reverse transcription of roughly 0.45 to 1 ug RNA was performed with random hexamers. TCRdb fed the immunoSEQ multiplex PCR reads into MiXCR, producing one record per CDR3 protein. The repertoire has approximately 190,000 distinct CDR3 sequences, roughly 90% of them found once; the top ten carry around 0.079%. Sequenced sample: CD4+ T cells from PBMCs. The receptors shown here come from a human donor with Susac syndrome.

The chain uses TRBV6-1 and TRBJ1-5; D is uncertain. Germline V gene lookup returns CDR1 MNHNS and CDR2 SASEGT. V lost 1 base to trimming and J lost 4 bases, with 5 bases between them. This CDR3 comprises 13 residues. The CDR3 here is CASSEVRNQPQHF. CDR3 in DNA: TGTGCCAGCAGTGAAGTACGTAATCAGCCCCAGCATTTT.

The CDR3 is CASSTSGGTDTQYF. Written as DNA, the CDR3 is TGTGCCAGCAGCACGTCCGGGGGCACAGATACGCAGTATTTT. This chain links TRBV11-3 with TRBJ2-3; TRBD2 might be the D (5 bases). CDR3 length: 14 amino acids. Trimming stripped 5 bases from V and 1 base from J, with 10 bases between. Germline V gene data show CDR1 as SGHNT and CDR2 as YENEEA.

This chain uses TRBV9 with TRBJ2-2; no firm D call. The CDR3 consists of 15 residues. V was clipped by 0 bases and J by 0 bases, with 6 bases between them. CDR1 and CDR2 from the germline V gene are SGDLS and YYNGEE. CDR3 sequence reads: CASSVGVTNTGELFF. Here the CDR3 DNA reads TGTGCCAGCAGCGTAGGCGTAACGAACACCGGGGAGCTGTTTTTT.

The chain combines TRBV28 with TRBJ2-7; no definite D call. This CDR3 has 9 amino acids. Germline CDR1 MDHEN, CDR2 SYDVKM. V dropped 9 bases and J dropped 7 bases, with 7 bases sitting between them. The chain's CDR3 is CASLLEQYF. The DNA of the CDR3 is TGTGCCAGTCTCCTGGAGCAGTACTTC.

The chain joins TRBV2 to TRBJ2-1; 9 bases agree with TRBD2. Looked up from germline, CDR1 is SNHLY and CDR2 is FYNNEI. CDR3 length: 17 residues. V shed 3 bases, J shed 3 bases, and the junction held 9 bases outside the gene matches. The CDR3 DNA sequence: TGTGCCAGCAGTGACCCCTCTAGCGGGATCCTCTACAATGAGCAGTTCTTC. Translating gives CASSDPSSGILYNEQFF. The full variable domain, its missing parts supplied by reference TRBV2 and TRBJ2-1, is EPEVTQTPSHQVTQMGQEVILRCVPISNHLYFYWYRQILGQKVEFLVSFYNNEISEKSEIFDDQFSVERPDGSNFTLKIRSTKLEDSAMYFCASSDPSSGILYNEQFFGPGTRLTVL.

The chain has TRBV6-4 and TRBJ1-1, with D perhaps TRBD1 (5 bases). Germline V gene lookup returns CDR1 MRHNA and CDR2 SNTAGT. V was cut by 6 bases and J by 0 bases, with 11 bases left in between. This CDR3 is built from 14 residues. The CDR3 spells CASSTGLVNTEAFF. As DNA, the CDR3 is TGTGCCAGCAGCACAGGTTTGGTGAACACTGAAGCTTTCTTT.

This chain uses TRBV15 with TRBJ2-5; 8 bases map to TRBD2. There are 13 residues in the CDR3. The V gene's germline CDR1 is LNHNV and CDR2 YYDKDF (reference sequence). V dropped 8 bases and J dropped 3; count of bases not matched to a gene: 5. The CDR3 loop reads CATRGGPKETQYF. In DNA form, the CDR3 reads TGTGCCACCCGGGGGGGCCCAAAAGAGACCCAGTACTTC.

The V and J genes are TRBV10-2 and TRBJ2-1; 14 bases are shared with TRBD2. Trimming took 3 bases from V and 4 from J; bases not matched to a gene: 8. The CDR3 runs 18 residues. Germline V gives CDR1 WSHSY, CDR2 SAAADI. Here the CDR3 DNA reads TGCGCCAGCAGTGACCGGGGACTAGCGGGGGCCTTATACAATGAGCAGTTCTTC. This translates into CASSDRGLAGALYNEQFF.

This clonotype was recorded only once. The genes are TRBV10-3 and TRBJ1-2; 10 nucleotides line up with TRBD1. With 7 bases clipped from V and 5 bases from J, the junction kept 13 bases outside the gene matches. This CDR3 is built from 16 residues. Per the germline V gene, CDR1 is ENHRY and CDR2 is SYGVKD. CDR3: CAITQQVGTGEYGYTF. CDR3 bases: TGTGCCATCACCCAACAGGTTGGGACAGGGGAATATGGCTACACCTTC.

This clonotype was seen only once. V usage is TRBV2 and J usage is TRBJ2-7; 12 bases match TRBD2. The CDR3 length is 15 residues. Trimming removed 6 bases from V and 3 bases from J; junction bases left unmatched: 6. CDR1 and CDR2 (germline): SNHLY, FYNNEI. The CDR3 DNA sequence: TGTGCCAGCAGGCCGGGACTAGCGGGTCTCTACGAGCAGTACTTC. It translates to CASRPGLAGLYEQYF.

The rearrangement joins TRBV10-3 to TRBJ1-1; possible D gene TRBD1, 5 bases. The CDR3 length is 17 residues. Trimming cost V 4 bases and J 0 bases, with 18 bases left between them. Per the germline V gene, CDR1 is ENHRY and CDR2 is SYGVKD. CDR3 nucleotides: TGTGCCATCAGTGCGGGGCTTGGGTTTGCCATGAACACTGAAGCTTTCTTT. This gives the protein CAISAGLGFAMNTEAFF.

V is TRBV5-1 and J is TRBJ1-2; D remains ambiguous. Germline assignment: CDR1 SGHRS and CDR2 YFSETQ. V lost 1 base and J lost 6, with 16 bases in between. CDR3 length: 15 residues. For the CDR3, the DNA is TGCGCCAGCAGCTTGACGGGTACAGACTCTCATGGCTACACCTTC. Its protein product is CASSLTGTDSHGYTF.

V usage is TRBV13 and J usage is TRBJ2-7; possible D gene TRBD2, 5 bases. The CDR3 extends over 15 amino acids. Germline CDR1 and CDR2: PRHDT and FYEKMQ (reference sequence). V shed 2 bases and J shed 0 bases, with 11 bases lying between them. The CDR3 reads CASSLSSRGSYEQYF. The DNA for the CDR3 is TGTGCCAGCAGCTTAAGTAGCCGGGGCTCCTACGAGCAGTACTTC.

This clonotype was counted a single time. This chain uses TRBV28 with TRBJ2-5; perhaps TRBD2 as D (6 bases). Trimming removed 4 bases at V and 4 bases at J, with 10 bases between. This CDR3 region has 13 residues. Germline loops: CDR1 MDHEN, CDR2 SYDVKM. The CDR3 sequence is CASSWAGTETQYF. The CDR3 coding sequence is TGTGCCAGCAGTTGGGCGGGAACAGAGACCCAGTACTTC.